This TCR beta chain came from a study of shared clonotypes between healthy human individuals. J was trimmed by 10 bases and V by 1 base; bases with no gene match: 10. The CDR3 is made up of 16 amino acids. The germline gives CDR1 LNHDA, CDR2 SQIVND (reference sequence). Overall study findings and caveats: Among donors, sharing of clonotypes was expected to be affected by sequencing depth.

Naive CD8 cells comprised CD45RO-negative, CCR7-positively selected cells, excluding terminally differentiated effector memory CD45RA+ cells. Healthy HIV-negative adults without recent acute infections or vaccinations served as donors. Sequenced by immunoSEQ multiplex PCR; TCRdb stores in-frame clones only, minus some. The table lists a few hundred thousand clones, roughly 95% of them singletons. As regards this clone: Its antigen is as yet unknown.

This receptor was obtained from a woman under 40 in good health. J is TRBJ1-5 and V is TRBV19, with 10 positions matching TRBD1. Sequenced input: naive CD8+ T cells sorted from blood. CDR3 DNA: TGTGCCAGTAGTATAGCCCGGGACAGGGGCACTCAACCCCAGCATTTT. Protein product: CASSIARDRGTQPQHF.